This section outlines one T cell receptor (beta chain) sequence together with its context. Every TCR beta cDNA library bore unique molecular identifiers. TCRdb re-derived calls from the PCR reads in MiXCR, one entry per CDR3 protein. Here the sample spans hundreds of thousands of distinct CDR3 sequences, roughly 50% being singletons. The data belong to a study of post-analysis software for immune sequencing data. The sample consisted of blood. The sequence came from a girl aged 5-17 years with multiple sclerosis.

CDR3 sequence: CASSLDPLGSGANVLTF. The CDR3 coding sequence is TGTGCCAGCAGCTTAGACCCGCTGGGGTCTGGGGCCAACGTCCTGACTTTC. The chain employs TRBV7-8 and TRBJ2-6; D uncertain. Germline V CDR1 and CDR2: SGHVS, FQNEAQ. The CDR3 sequence is 17 residues long. The V end lost 1 base, the J end lost 1 base, and 11 bases lay between the germline ends.